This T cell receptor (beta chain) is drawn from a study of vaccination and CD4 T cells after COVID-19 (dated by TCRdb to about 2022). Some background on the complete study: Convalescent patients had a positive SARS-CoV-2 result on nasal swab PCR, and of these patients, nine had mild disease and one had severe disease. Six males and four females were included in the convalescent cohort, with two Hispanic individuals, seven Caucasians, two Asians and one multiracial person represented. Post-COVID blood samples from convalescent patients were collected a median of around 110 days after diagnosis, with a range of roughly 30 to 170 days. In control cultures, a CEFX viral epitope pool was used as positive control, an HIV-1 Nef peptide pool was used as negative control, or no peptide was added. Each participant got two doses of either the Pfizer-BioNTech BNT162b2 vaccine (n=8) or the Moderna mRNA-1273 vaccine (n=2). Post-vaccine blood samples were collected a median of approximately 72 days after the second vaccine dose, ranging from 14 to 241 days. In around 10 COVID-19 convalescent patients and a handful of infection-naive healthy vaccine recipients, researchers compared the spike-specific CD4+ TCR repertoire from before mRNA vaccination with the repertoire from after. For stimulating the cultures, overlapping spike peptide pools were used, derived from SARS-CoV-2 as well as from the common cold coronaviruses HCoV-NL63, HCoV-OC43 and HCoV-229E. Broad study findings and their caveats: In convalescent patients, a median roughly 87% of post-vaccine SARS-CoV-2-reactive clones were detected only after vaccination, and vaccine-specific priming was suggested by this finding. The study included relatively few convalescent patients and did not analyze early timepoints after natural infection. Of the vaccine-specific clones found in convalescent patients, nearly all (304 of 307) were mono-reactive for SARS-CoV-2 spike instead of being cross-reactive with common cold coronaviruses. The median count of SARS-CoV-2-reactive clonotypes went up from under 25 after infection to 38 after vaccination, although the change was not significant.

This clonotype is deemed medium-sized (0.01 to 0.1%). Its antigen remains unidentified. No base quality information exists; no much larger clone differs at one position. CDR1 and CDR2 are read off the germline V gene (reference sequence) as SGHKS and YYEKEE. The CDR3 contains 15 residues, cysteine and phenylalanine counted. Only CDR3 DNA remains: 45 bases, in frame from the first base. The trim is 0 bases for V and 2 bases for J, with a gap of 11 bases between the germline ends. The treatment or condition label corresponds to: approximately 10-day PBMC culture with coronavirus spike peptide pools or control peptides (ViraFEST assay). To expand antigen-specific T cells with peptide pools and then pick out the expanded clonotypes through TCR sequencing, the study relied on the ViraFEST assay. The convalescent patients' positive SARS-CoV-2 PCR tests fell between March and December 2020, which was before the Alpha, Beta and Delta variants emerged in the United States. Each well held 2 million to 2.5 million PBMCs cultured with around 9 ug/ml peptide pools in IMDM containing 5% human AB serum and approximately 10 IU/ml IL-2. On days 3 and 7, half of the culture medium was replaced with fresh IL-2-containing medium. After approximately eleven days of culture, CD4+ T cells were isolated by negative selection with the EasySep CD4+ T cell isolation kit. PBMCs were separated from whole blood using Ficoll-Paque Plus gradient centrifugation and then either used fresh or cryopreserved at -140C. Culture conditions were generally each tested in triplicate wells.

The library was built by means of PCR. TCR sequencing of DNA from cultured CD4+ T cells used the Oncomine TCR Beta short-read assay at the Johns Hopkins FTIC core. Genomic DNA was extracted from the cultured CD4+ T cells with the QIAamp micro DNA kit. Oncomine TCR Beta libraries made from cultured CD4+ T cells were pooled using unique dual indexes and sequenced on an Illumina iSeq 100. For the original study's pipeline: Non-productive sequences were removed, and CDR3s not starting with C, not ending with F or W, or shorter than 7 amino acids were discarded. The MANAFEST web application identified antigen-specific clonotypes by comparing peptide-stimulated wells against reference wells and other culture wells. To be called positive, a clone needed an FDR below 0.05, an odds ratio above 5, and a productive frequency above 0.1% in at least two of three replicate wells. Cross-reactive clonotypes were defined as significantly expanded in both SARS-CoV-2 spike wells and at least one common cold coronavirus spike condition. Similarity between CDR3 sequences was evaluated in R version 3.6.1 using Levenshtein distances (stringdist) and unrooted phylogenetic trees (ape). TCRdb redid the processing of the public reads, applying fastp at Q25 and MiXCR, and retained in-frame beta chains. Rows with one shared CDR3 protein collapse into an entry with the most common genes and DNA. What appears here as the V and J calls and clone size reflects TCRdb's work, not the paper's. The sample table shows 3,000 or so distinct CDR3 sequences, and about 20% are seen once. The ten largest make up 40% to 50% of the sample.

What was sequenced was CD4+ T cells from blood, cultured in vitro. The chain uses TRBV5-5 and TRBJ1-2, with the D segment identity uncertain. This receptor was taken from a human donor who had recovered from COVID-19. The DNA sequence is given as TGTGCCAGCAGCTTGGAGCGACTCGGGAACTATGGCTACACCTTC. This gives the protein CASSLERLGNYGYTF.